Listed below are T cell receptor beta chains from one sample, sequenced in a study of blood T cells in healthy people across ages. Via MiXCR, TCRdb re-called the 5' RACE reads, giving one row per CDR3 protein. Of roughly 1.6 million distinct CDR3 sequences in the sample, almost 35% are singletons; the top ten hold around 11%. The sample taken for sequencing was blood. Receptors originate from a woman in her 30s in good health. Both conserved end residues are part of each CDR3. The order of the fields is J gene, D gene, clone size, V gene, CDR3 DNA, CDR3 protein. The D gene is left open where the match is weak. Size is stated for part of the rows, as once, few or many counts, or as a class when the clone is expanded.

>TRBJ2-2|TRBD1|.|TRBV4-2
TGTGCCAGCAGCCAACTTCCGGGGACAGGGGTATTCACCGGGGAGCCGTTTTTT
CASSQLPGTGVFTGEPFF
>TRBJ2-1|.|.|TRBV10-3
TGTGCCATCAGTGGACTGAACAATGAGCAGTTCTTC
CAISGLNNEQFF
>TRBJ1-5|.|few|TRBV27
TGTGCCAGCAGTTTAGAGGACGGAAATCAGCCCCAGCATTTT
CASSLEDGNQPQHF
>TRBJ2-6|.|.|TRBV5-1
TGCGCCAGCAGCTTGGGGGGGCCCGATGGGGCCAACGTCCTGACTTTC
CASSLGGPDGANVLTF
>TRBJ2-7|.|many|TRBV7-9
TGTGCCAGCAGCCCGACCACTAGCTCCTACGAGCAGTACTTC
CASSPTTSSYEQYF
>TRBJ1-4|TRBD1|.|TRBV4-2
TGTGCCAGCAGCGCGGACAGGGAGGCAACTAATGAAAAACTGTTTTTT
CASSADREATNEKLFF
>TRBJ2-1|TRBD1|.|TRBV2
TGTGCCAGCAGTTTCGACAGGGCGAGCAATGAGCAGTTCTTC
CASSFDRASNEQFF
>TRBJ2-1|TRBD2|.|TRBV7-2
TGTGCCAGCGGCTTAGGAGGAGCGGGAGTTATCTACAATGAGCAGTTCTTC
CASGLGGAGVIYNEQFF
>TRBJ2-5|TRBD2|.|TRBV7-6
TGTGCCAGCAGCTTGGGGTCAGGAGCGGGAGGCCAAGAGACCCAGTACTTC
CASSLGSGAGGQETQYF
>TRBJ2-7|.|.|TRBV15
TGTGCCACCAGCAGGGGTACTACCTACGAGCAGTACTTC
CATSRGTTYEQYF
>TRBJ2-7|.|.|TRBV10-2
TGCGCCAAGATTGCAGGGGTGACCTACGAGCAGTACTTC
CAKIAGVTYEQYF
>TRBJ2-5|.|.|TRBV7-2
TGTGCCAGCAGCTTAAGACTAGGAGGCGTTTGCGAGACCCAGTACTTC
CASSLRLGGVCETQYF
>TRBJ1-4|TRBD1|.|TRBV23-1
TGCGCCAGCAGTCCCCGGGGCGACAGGGCCGGGGAAAAACTGTTTTTT
CASSPRGDRAGEKLFF
>TRBJ1-2|.|few|TRBV10-2
TGCGCCAGCAGTGGCAAAACGGGCAGGACCGAGGGCTATGGCTACACCTTC
CASSGKTGRTEGYGYTF
>TRBJ2-5|.|.|TRBV20-1
TGCAGTGCCGACGTGAGGGGGGCCAATAAGGAGACCCAGTACTTC
CSADVRGANKETQYF
>TRBJ2-1|.|.|TRBV7-8
TGTGCCAGCAGCTACCCTCGGGTTCCATTCTACAATGAGCAGTTCTTC
CASSYPRVPFYNEQFF
>TRBJ2-1|.|once|TRBV19
TGTGCCAGTAGGGGGATCAAACGGGGGGCCTTGGATGAGCAGTTCTTC
CASRGIKRGALDEQFF
>TRBJ2-3|.|.|TRBV5-1
TGCGCCAGCAAGGACGGCGCCAAGGCCACAGATACGCAGTATTTT
CASKDGAKATDTQYF
>TRBJ2-3|TRBD2|.|TRBV13
TGTGCCAGCAGCTTGGGGAGACTAGCGGGAGACCTCACAGATACGCAGTATTTT
CASSLGRLAGDLTDTQYF
>TRBJ2-7|.|few|TRBV9
TGTGCCAGCAGCGTAGCGTGGGGAGAGATCTACGAGCAGTACTTC
CASSVAWGEIYEQYF
>TRBJ1-5|TRBD1|few|TRBV15
TGTGCCACCAGCACTCGGGACAGAAATCAGCCCCAGCATTTT
CATSTRDRNQPQHF
>TRBJ1-1|.|few|TRBV9
TGTGCCAGCAGCGTAGAGCCTTTGGGGACTGAAGCTTTCTTT
CASSVEPLGTEAFF
>TRBJ1-4|.|.|TRBV7-2
TGTGCCAGCAACTCAAAGACGGTCCATAATGAAAAACTGTTTTTT
CASNSKTVHNEKLFF
>TRBJ2-1|TRBD1|.|TRBV24-1
TGTGCCACCACTCAGGATCGGGGACAGGGGTACAATGAGCAGTTCTTC
CATTQDRGQGYNEQFF
>TRBJ1-1|.|.|TRBV9
TGTGCCAGCAGCCTCGCGGCCCTCGGCACTGAAGCTTTCTTT
CASSLAALGTEAFF
>TRBJ2-1|TRBD2|.|TRBV4-1
TGCGCCAGCAGCCCCCGGTGGACTAGCGGGAGGAATGAGCAGTTCTTC
CASSPRWTSGRNEQFF
>TRBJ2-7|.|.|TRBV3-1
TGTGCCAGCAGCCAAGGATACAGGGTGGGCGAGCAGTACTTC
CASSQGYRVGEQYF
>TRBJ2-7|.|many|TRBV12-3/TRBV12-4
TGTGCCAGCAGCCAGGGGTTACACGAGCAGTACTTC
CASSQGLHEQYF
>TRBJ2-7|TRBD1|few|TRBV27
TGTGCCAGCAGTAGCGGGACAGGGCACTACGAGCAGTACTTC
CASSSGTGHYEQYF
>TRBJ2-7|.|few|TRBV3-1
TGTGCCAGCAGCCAACGAGAACTAGCCTCCTACGAGCAGTACTTC
CASSQRELASYEQYF
>TRBJ2-7|TRBD1|.|TRBV20-1
TGCAGTGCCGAGCCTGCCAGGGGGATCCACGAGCAGTACTTC
CSAEPARGIHEQYF
>TRBJ1-5|.|few|TRBV12-3/TRBV12-4
TGTGCCAGCACCGGGACCTCGGGCCAGCCCCAGCATTTT
CASTGTSGQPQHF
>TRBJ2-4|.|few|TRBV9
TGTGCCAGCGGGGAGGCAGTGGGGGGAAACATTCAGTACTTC
CASGEAVGGNIQYF
>TRBJ2-7|.|.|TRBV4-1
TGCGCCAGCAGCCAACCGTCAGGAGAGGGCTACGAGCAGTACTTC
CASSQPSGEGYEQYF
>TRBJ2-2|.|.|TRBV12-3/TRBV12-4
TGTGCCAGCACCATTCTTCCGAACACCGGGGAGCTGTTTTTT
CASTILPNTGELFF
>TRBJ2-7|TRBD1|.|TRBV7-8
TGTGCCAGCAGCTTAGCTACAGAAGGACAGGGACCCTACGAGCAGTACTTC
CASSLATEGQGPYEQYF